The clone carrying this T cell receptor (beta chain) was seen only a few times. The sample is drawn from a study of blood T cell repertoires in COVID-19. Study in general: T cells, B-cell-depleted T cells, or PBMCs provided the cDNA or gDNA that served as material.

The age range of participants was 18 to 89 years, with residence in under 25 US areas. Cohort placement rested on clinical history that participants reported themselves. The germline CDR1 and CDR2 sequences are MNHEY and SVGEGT. CDR3 length: 16 amino acids. V was clipped by 2 bases and J by 6 bases; unmatched bases: 8. TCRdb's copy holds only in-frame clones and misses some; the assay was immunoSEQ multiplex PCR. This table holds around 500,000 clones, about 85% found once. The source of this sequence is an older woman who had recovered from COVID-19. Specimen: PBMCs or T cells enriched from blood (not recorded which). This sequence joins TRBV6-2 or TRBV6-3 and TRBJ2-1; 9 bases fit TRBD2. DNA for the CDR3: TGTGCCAGCAGTTACCCTGCGGGGGGGCCCCCCAATGAGCAGTTCTTC. Residues: CASSYPAGGPPNEQFF.